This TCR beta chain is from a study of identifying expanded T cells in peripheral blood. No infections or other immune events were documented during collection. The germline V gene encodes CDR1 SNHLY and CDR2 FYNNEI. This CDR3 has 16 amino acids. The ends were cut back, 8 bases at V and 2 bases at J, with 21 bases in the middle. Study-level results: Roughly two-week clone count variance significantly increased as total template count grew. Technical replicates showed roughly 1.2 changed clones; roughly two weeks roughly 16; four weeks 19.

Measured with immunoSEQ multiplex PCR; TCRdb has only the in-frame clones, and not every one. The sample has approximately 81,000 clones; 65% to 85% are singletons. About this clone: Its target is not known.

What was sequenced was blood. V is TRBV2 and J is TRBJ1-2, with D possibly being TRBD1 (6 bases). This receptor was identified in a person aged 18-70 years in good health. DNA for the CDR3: TGTGCCAGCTGTCGTCTAGGACAGACTTTAAACTATGGCTACACCTTC. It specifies CASCRLGQTLNYGYTF.